This T cell receptor (beta chain) was identified in a study of cytomegalovirus exposure and HLA in healthy donors (dated by TCRdb to about 2017). As for the study more broadly: An earlier analysis of some 500 of the donors reported 250 to 300 Gb of sequence data and some 100 million unique TCR beta sequences from about 200 million T cells. To predict cytomegalovirus infection status, the study brought together high-throughput TCR immunosequencing, statistical association of individual TCRs with disease status, and machine learning. Of the roughly 400 genotyped donors, about 80% fell in the genetic ancestry cluster associated with self-reported Caucasian donors. The study aimed to test whether cataloging public T cell receptors could reveal signatures of past pathogen exposure. On average, approximately 250,000 unique TCR beta nucleotide sequences were sequenced per donor among 350 to 400 genotyped donors of the cohort, with roughly 18% of those sequences being non-productive. Roughly 300 gigabases of sequencing data and approximately 84 million unique TCR sequences were included in an early release covering roughly 600 HLA-typed donors. Four to six DR-DQ haplotypes were handled as single units for association and clustering, since linkage in the cohort was strong. Every discovery cohort repertoire had been produced on one sequencing platform. Typing coverage differed by locus: A, B, C, DRB1 and DQB1 were typed in about 620-640 donors, DQA1 in about 560, DPA1 in 600 to 610, and DPB1 in just under 490. In addition to the first cohort of 666 subjects, a separate validation cohort of approximately 130 different subjects was used. The later analysis used no new phenotypic data to find candidate immune exposures, relying instead on TCR beta sequences and their occurrence across donors. Alongside the repertoire data, information on donor age, sex, ethnicity and CMV serostatus was compiled. The study used immunosequencing to profile the T cell repertoires of about 670 subjects and linked those repertoires to cytomegalovirus serostatus. In a later genetic analysis, genome-wide SNP genotypes for about three fifths of the roughly 670 donors were used, and that subset was treated as a discovery cohort. An earlier analysis of about 620 of the donors applied high-throughput TCR beta sequencing to assess whether each TCR beta V gene segment acted as functional or pseudogenic. To study patterns of TCR occurrence, a later analysis re-analyzed previously published TCR beta repertoires from 700 or so donors and added high-resolution HLA genotyping. HLA typing included class I and class II loci at four-digit resolution. Study-wide conclusions, independent of this receptor: The study listed 150 to 200 TCR beta chains as associated with cytomegalovirus. It was suggested by the authors that the approach could potentially be generalized to other disease states and immunological phenotypes. The presence/absence analyses assumed that sequencing depth was roughly uniform across donors, and that assumption may not be true. Linkage disequilibrium might explain the correlated functional status among segregating V segments, but an unknown experimental factor could not be ruled out. A further reported finding was that TCR beta sequences accurately predicted the HLA-A and HLA-B alleles for most subjects in the first cohort. An association between a missense DCLRE1C variant and V-gene and J-gene trimming of TCR beta chains was found in a later genetic analysis and replicated in an independent cohort. In both the original and validation cohorts, the classifier was reported to diagnose cytomegalovirus status with high specificity and sensitivity. Because HLA typing was missing for some donors at each locus, association tests included only the typed subset. Most TCR sequences were seen in very few donors, while some public TCRs were found in many individuals. A later analysis associated about 17,000 TCR beta sequences with specific HLA alleles at a false discovery rate of 0.05. In a later analysis, HLA-associated TCR beta chains showed more clonal expansion and lower generation probabilities than non-associated chains that were equally common. In a later genetic analysis, fewer N-insertions in productive TCRs were reported among donors in an Asian-associated ancestry cluster than the roughly 710-donor mean. Some IMGT-functional V segments, including TRBV6-2 and TRBV6-3, could not be told apart with the 87-base-pair reads, so those segments were excluded. An earlier analysis of approximately 540 of the donors showed that most TCR beta V segments appeared in productive rearrangements either about 87% or about 30% of the time, which broadly matched IMGT annotations. Roughly 17 rarely observed V segments, including chromosome 9 orphons, were excluded from the earlier analysis of approximately 500 of the donors because counts were too low. A few of the identified cytomegalovirus-associated TCR beta chains were confirmed in vitro to be specific for cytomegalovirus antigens. The cohort was sequenced for TCR beta chains only, and without alpha or paired-chain data the features that could be detected were limited. In a later analysis, the rate of TCR association differed among HLA loci, with DRB1 alleles having the most associated TCRs and HLA-C alleles having the fewest. A cluster of highly shared sequence variants was judged likely to be a technical artifact of the sequencing pipeline. Immune exposure information for the cohort was limited to CMV serostatus. When HLA alleles, especially DR and DQ, strongly co-occurred, TCR associations were difficult to assign to individual alleles. In a later analysis, several top co-occurrence clusters were reported to appear linked to parvovirus B19, influenza, CMV and Epstein-Barr virus. According to a later analysis, most CMV-associated TCR beta chains appeared to be HLA-restricted, and the HLA associations seemed to be driven largely by CMV exposure.

The CDR3, cysteine through phenylalanine, is 15 amino acids long. Here the CDR3 DNA is all that survives: 45 bases in frame from base 1. The germline V gene (reference sequence) sets CDR1 to SEHNR and CDR2 to FQNEAQ. With respect to this clone: There is no known antigen for this receptor. The junction shows a germline mismatch at one end, possibly a read error.

The cohort was made up of hundreds of healthy bone marrow donors. At the time of sampling, all cohort members were nominally healthy, though unrecorded immune exposures were likely present. The donor was CMV seronegative and was included in the group of a few hundred seronegative cohort members. A peripheral blood sample was collected from each donor, and TCR beta sequencing was performed on peripheral blood mononuclear cells. Genomic DNA was extracted from the blood cell samples with the Qiagen DNeasy Blood Extraction Kit. Library preparation employed the immunoSEQ multiplex PCR assay. A mixture of 60 forward primers for TCR Vbeta segments and 13 reverse primers for TCR Jbeta segments was used in the multiplex PCR. The CDR3 region of rearranged TCR beta genes was amplified from genomic DNA by a multiplex PCR assay. Amplified TCR beta libraries were sequenced as 87-base-pair reads on the Illumina HiSeq System. As for how the authors treated the data: In a later analysis, about 80 million unique TCR beta chains were counted across the 650 to 700 repertoires, and around 11 million of these chains were shared by at least two donors. Raw reads were error-corrected and collapsed into unique sequences with a nearest-neighbor algorithm that merged closely related sequences to remove PCR and sequencing errors. Alignment of CDR3 sequences to IMGT reference sequences was used to assign V, D and J gene segments. Each retained sequence needed at least a six-nucleotide match to both a V gene segment and a J gene segment. Rearrangements were called productive when the CDR3 lacked stop codons and stayed in frame with V and J; all others were non-productive. CDR3 was defined by IMGT convention, running from the second conserved V-encoded cysteine to the conserved J-encoded phenylalanine. In an earlier analysis of more than 550 of the donors, sequences lacking an unambiguous match to a single V gene segment were excluded. An earlier analysis of some 610 of the donors called V segments functional above 56.7% productive rearrangements and segregating when the between-donor standard deviation exceeded 5%. To diagnose cytomegalovirus status from the catalog of TCR beta chain sequences, a statistical classification framework was built. In a later analysis, V and J genes were assigned by comparing TCR nucleotide sequences against IMGT/GENE-DB human TR gene sequences. A later analysis assigned CDR3 sequences and most-parsimonious VDJ recombination scenarios with the TCRdist pipeline. In a later analysis, each TCR beta chain was defined by its CDR3 amino acid sequence together with its V-gene family, and reads lacking a unique V-gene family were excluded. In a later analysis, fewer than 650 highly shared, low-generation-probability nucleotide sequences were removed to address suspected cross-contamination and a sequencing artifact. In a later analysis, a clonal expansion index was calculated for each public chain from normalized within-repertoire ranks of inferred template counts. Generation probabilities in a later analysis came from a VDJ recombination model fitted to out-of-frame rearrangements, and those results were checked against IGoR. In a later analysis, hypergeometric tests were used to score TCR-TCR, TCR-HLA and TCR-CMV co-occurrence, with a repertoire-size bias correction applied to TCR pairs. False discovery rates were estimated in a later analysis by permuting HLA or CMV assignments 20 times. In a later analysis, co-occurring TCRs were grouped using DBSCAN, with TCRdist sequence similarity added in when clustering inside HLA-allele-positive subsets. Co-occurrence clustering excluded repertoires with fewer than 30,000 or more than 120,000 public chains, plus five with anomalous nucleotide sharing. The immuneACCESS repertoire file appears here via TCRdb, limited to in-frame rearrangements. These files lack a portion of the clones; in checked studies, under half of the deficit traces to unresolved V genes, and the cause of the others is not known. V and J calls and clone size are copied from that table; D and trimming were computed from the DNA. Within this sample are about 160,000 clones, with around 80% of them counted one time only. Approximately 1.3% of the sample rests with the top ten.

The sequence was collected from a man aged 18 to 30 in good health and CMV-seronegative. Material for sequencing was PBMCs. This chain is built from TRBV7-9 and TRBJ2-1; TRBD1 could be the D gene, as 6 bases match. In nucleotide form, the sequence is TGTTCCAGCAGCTTAACACAGGGAACCTACAATGAGCAGTTCTTC. This codes for CSSSLTQGTYNEQFF.